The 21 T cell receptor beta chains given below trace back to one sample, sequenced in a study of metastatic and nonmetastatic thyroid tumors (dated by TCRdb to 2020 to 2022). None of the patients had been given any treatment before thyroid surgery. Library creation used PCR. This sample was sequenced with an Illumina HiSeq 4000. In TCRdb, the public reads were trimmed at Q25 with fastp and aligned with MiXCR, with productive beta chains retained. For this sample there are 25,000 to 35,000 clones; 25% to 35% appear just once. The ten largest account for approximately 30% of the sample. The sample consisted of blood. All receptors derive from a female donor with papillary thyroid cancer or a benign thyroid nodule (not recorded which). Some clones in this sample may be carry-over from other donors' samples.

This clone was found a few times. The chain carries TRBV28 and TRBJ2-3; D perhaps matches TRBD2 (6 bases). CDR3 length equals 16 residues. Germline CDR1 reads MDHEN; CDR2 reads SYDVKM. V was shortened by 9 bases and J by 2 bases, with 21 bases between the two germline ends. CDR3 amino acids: CASSPSGAGITDTQYF. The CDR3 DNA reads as TGTGCCAGTAGTCCGTCGGGAGCGGGCATCACAGATACGCAGTATTTT.

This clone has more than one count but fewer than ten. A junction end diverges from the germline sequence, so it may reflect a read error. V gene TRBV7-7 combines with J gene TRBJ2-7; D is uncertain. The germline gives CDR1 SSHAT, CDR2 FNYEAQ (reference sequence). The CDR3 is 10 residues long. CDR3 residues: CASSSYEQYF. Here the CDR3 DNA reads TGTGCTAGCAGCTCGTACGAGCAGTACTTC.

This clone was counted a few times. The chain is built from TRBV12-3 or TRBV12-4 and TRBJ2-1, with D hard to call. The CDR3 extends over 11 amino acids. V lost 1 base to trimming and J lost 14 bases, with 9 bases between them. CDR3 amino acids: CASSLGRSEFF. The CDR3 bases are TGTGCCAGCAGTTTAGGGCGTAGTGAGTTCTTC.

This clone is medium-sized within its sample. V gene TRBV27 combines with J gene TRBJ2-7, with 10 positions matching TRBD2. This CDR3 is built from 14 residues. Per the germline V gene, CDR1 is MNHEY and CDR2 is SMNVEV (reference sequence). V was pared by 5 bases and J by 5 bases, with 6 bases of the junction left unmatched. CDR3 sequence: CASSPLAGYDEQYF. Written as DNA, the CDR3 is TGTGCCAGCAGTCCACTAGCGGGGTACGACGAGCAGTACTTC.

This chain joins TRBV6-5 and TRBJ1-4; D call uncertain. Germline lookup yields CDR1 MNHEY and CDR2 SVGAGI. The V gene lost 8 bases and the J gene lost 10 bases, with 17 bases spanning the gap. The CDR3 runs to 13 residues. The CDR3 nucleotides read TGTGCCAGCTCAAAGCAGGTCAGAGGAAAACTGTTTTTT. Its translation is CASSKQVRGKLFF.

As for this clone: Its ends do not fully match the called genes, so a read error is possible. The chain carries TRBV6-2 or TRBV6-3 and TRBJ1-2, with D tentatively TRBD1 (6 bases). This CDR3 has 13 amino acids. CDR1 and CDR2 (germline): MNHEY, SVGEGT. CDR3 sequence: CASSYGQHYGYTF. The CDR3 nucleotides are TGTGCCAGCAGTTACGGACAGCACTATGGCTACACCTTT.

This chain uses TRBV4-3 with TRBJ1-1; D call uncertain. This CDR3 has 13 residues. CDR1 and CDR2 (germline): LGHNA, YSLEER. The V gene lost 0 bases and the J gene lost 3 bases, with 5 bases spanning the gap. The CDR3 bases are TGCGCCAGCAGCCAAGAGCGGGACACTGAAGCTTTCTTT. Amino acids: CASSQERDTEAFF.

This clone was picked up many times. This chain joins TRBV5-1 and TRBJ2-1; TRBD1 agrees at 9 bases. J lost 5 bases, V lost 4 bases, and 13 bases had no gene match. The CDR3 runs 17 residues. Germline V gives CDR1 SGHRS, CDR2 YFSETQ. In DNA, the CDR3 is TGCGCCAGCAGCCTGGGGGTTGGGACAGGGATTAACAATGAGCAGTTCTTC. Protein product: CASSLGVGTGINNEQFF.

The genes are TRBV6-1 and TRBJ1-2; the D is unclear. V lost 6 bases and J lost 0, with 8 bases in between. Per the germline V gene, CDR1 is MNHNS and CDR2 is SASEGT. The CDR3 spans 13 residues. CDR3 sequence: CASRQESNYGYTF. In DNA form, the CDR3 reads TGTGCCAGCAGGCAAGAGTCTAACTATGGCTACACCTTC.

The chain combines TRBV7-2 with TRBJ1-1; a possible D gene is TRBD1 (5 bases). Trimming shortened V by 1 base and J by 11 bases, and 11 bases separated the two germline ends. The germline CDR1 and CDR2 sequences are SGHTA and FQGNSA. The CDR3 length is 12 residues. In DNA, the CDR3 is TGTGCCAGCAGCTTAGTAGGGGATCATGCTTTCTTT. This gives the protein CASSLVGDHAFF.

This CDR3 reads CASSGTGLTAGYTF. DNA of the CDR3: TGTGCCAGTTCCGGGACAGGGCTTACGGCTGGCTACACCTTC. V is TRBV2 and J is TRBJ1-2, with 9 bases that match TRBD1. This CDR3 has 14 amino acids. CDR1 SNHLY and CDR2 FYNNEI come from the germline V gene. Trimming took 9 bases from V and 7 from J; bases not matched to a gene: 12.

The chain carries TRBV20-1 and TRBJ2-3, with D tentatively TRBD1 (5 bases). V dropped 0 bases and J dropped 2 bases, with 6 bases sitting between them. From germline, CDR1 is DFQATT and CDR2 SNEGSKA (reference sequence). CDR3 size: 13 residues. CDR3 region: CSAREDNTDTQYF. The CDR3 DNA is TGCAGTGCTAGAGAGGACAACACAGATACGCAGTATTTT.

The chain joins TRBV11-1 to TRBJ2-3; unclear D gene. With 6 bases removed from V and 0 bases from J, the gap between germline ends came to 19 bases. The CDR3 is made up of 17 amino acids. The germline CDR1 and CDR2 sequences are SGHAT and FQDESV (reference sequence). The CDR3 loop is CASSKRTIGTSTDTQYF. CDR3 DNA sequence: TGTGCCAGCAGTAAACGCACTATCGGAACTAGCACAGATACGCAGTATTTT.

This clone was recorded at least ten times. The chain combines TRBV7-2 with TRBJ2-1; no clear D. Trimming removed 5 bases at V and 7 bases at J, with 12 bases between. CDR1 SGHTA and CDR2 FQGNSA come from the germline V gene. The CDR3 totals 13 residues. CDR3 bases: TGTGCCAGCAGCCCCCGGTCCCCTAATGAGCAGTTCTTC. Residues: CASSPRSPNEQFF.

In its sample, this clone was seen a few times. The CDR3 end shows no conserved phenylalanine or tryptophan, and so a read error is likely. The CDR3 nucleotides are TGTGCCAGCAGTAGTGTGGACTTTGGTACTGAAGCTTTCTTG. Translated, it gives CASSSVDFGTEAFL. The rearrangement links TRBV6-1 to TRBJ1-1, with unresolved D. V lost 5 bases and J lost 5, with 15 bases in between. The CDR3 sequence is 14 residues long. Germline CDR1 reads MNHNS; CDR2 reads SASEGT.

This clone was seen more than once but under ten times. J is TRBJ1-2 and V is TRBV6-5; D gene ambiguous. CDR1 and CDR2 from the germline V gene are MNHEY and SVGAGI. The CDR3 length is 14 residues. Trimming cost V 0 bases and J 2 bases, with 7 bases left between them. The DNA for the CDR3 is TGTGCCAGCAGTTACTCGACGGGGAACTATGGCTACACCTTC. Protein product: CASSYSTGNYGYTF.

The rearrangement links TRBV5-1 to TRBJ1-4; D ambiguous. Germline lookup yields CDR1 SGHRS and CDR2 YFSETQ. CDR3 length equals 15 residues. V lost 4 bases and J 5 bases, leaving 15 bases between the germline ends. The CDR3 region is CASSPEAQLNEKLFF. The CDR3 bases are TGCGCCAGCAGCCCGGAGGCACAGCTGAATGAAAAACTGTTTTTT.

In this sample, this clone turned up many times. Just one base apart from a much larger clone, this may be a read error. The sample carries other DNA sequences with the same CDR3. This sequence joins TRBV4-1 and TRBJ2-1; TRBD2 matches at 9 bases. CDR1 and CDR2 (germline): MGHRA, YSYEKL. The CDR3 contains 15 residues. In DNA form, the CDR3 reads TGCGCCAGCAGCCACTCTAGCGGGGCCTACAACGAGCAGTTCTTC. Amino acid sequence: CASSHSSGAYNEQFF.

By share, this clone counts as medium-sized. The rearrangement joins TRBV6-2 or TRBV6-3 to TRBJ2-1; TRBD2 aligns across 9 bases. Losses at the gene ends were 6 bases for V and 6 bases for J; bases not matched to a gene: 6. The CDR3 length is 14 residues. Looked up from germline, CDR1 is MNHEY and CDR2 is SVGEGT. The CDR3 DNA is TGTGCCAGCAGGCGGCTAGCGGGACTCAATGAGCAGTTCTTC. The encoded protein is CASRRLAGLNEQFF.

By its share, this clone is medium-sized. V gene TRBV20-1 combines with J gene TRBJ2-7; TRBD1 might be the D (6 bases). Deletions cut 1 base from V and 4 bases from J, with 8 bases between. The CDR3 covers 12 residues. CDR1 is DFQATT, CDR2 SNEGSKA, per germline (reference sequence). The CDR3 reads CSARADRYEQYF. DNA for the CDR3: TGCAGTGCTAGAGCGGACAGATACGAGCAGTACTTC.

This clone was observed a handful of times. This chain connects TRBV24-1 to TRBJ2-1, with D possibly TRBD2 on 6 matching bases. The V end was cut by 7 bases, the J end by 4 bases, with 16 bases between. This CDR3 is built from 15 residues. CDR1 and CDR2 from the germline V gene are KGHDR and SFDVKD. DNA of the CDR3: TGTGCCACCAGCCCCCGCGGGACCTCTTACAATGAGCAGTTCTTC. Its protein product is CATSPRGTSYNEQFF.